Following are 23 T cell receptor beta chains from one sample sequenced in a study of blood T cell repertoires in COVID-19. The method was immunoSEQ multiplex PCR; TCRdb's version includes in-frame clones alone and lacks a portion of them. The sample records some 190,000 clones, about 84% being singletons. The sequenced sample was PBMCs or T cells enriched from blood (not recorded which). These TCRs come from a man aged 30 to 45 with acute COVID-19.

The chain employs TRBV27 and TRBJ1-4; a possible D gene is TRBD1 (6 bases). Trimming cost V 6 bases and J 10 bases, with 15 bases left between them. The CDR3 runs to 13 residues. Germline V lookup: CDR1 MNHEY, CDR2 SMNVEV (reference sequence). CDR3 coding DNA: TGTGCCAGCAGCCCGCTGACAGGAGGAAAACTGTTTTTT. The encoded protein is CASSPLTGGKLFF.

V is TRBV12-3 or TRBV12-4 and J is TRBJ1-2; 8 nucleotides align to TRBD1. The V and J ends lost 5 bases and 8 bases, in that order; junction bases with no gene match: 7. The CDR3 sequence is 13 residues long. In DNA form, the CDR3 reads TGTGCCAGCAGTATCACAGGGGGGAGAGGCTACACCTTC. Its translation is CASSITGGRGYTF.

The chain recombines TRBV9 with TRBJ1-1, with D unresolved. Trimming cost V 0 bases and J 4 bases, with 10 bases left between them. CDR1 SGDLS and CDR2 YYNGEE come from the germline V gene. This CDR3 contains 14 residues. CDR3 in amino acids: CASSVDPGLTEAFF. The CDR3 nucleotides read TGTGCCAGCAGCGTAGATCCAGGACTCACTGAAGCTTTCTTT.

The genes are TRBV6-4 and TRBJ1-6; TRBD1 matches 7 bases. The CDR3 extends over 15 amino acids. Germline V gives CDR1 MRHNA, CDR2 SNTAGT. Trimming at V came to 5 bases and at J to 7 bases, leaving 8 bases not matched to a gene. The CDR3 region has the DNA TGTGCCAGCAGTCAATCGACAGGGCCGAATTCACCCCTCCACTTT. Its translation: CASSQSTGPNSPLHF.

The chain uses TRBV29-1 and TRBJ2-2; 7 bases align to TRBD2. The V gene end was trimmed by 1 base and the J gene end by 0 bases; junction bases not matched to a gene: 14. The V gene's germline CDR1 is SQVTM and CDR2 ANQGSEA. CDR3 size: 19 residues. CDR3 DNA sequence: TGCAGCGTTGAAGTCGGCCTCCTGGGCGGGGGAACGAACACCGGGGAGCTGTTTTTT. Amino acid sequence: CSVEVGLLGGGTNTGELFF.

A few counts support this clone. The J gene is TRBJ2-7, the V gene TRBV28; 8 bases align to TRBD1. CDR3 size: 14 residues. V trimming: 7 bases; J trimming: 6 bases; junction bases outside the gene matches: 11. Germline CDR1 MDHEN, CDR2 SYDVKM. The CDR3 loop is CASIKDRVRVEQYF. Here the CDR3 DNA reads TGTGCCAGCATCAAGGACAGGGTAAGGGTCGAGCAGTACTTC.

CDR3 amino acids: CASSQDWASGVSYNEQFF. DNA for the CDR3: TGTGCCAGCAGCCAAGATTGGGCTAGCGGTGTATCCTACAATGAGCAGTTCTTC. The chain combines TRBV3-1 (or the pseudogene TRBV3-2) with TRBJ2-1; 7 positions match TRBD2. Looked up from germline, CDR1 is LGHDT and CDR2 is YNNKEL (reference sequence). V dropped 0 bases and J dropped 1; count of bases not matched to a gene: 9. The CDR3 length is 18 residues.

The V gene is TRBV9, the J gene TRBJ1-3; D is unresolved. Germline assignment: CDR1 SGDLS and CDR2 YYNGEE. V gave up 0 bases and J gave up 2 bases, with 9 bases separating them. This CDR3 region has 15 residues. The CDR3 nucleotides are TGTGCCAGCAGCGTAGAAGGAGCTACTGGAAACACCATATATTTT. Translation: CASSVEGATGNTIYF.

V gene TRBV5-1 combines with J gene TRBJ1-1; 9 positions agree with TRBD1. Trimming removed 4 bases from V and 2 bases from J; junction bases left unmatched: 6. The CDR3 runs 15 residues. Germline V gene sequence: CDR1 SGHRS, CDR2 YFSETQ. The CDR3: CASSPRTGANTEAFF. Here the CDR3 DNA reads TGCGCCAGCAGCCCAAGGACAGGGGCTAACACTGAAGCTTTCTTT.

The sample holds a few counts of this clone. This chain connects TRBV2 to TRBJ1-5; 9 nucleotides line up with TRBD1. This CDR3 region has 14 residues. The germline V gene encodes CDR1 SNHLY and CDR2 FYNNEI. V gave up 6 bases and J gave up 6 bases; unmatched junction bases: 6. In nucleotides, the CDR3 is TGTGCCAGCAGCCTACAGGGGGCATTTCAGCCCCAGCATTTT. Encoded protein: CASSLQGAFQPQHF.

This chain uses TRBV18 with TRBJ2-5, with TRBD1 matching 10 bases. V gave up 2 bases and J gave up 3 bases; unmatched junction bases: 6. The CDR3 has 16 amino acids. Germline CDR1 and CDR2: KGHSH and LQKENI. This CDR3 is CASSPLGQGWKETQYF. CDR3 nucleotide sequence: TGTGCCAGCTCACCATTGGGACAGGGGTGGAAAGAGACCCAGTACTTC. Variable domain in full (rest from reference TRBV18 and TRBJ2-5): NAGVMQNPRHLVRRRGQEARLRCSPMKGHSHVYWYRQLPEEGLKFMVYLQKENIIDESGMPKERFSAEFPKEGPSILRIQQVVRGDSAAYFCASSPLGQGWKETQYFGPGTRLLVL.

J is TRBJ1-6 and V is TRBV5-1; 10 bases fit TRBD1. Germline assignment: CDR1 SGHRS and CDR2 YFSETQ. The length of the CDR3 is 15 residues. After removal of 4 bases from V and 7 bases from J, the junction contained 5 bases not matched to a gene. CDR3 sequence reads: CASSGDRGLNSPLHF. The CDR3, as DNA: TGCGCCAGCAGCGGTGACAGGGGGCTCAATTCACCCCTCCACTTT.

CDR3 DNA: TGTGCCAGCAGCCCGGAGACGGTGTACTCCAACTATGGCTACACCTTC. Residues: CASSPETVYSNYGYTF. The chain employs TRBV9 and TRBJ1-2; D remains unclear. This CDR3 is 16 amino acids long. Germline V lookup: CDR1 SGDLS, CDR2 YYNGEE. V was trimmed by 4 bases and J by 2 bases, leaving 18 bases between them.

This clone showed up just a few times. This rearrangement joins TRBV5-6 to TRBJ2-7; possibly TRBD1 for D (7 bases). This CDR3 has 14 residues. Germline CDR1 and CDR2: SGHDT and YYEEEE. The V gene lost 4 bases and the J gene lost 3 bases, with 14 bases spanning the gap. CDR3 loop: CASSPGGGYYEQYF. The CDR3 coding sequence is TGTGCCAGCAGCCCCGGAGGGGGCTACTACGAGCAGTACTTC. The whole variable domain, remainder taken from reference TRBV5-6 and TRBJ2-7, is DAGVTQSPTHLIKTRGQQVTLRCSPKSGHDTVSWYQQALGQGPQFIFQYYEEEERQRGNFPDRFSGHQFPNYSSELNVNALLLGDSALYLCASSPGGGYYEQYFGPGTRLTVT.

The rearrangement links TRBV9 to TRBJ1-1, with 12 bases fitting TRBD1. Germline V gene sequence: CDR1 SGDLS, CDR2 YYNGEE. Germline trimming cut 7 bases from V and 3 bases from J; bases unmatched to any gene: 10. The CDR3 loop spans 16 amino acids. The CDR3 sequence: CASAKTGTGGDTEAFF. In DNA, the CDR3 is TGTGCCAGCGCGAAGACCGGGACAGGGGGCGACACTGAAGCTTTCTTT.

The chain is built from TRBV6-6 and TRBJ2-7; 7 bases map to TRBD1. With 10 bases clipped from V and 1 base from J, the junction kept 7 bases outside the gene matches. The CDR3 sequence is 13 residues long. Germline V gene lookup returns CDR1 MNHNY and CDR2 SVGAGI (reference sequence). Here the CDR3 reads CATDREESYEQYF. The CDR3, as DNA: TGTGCCACCGACAGGGAAGAATCCTACGAGCAGTACTTC.

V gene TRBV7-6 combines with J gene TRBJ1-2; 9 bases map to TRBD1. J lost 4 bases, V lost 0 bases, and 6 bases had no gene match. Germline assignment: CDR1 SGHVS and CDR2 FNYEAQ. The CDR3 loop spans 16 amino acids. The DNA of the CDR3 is TGTGCCAGCAGCTTAGCTCCGGGACAGGGATCCTATGGCTACACCTTC. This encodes CASSLAPGQGSYGYTF.

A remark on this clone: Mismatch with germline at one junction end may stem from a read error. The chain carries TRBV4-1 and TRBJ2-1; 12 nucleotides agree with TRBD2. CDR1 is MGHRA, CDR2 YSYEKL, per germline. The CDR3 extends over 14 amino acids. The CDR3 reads CASSHGLAGFPGVF. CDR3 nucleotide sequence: TGCGCCAGCAGCCATGGACTAGCGGGGTTCCCAGGGGTCTTC.

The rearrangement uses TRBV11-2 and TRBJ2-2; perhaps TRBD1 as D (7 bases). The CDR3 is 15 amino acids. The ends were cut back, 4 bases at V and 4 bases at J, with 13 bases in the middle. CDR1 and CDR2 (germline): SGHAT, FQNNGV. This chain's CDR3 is CASSSGQGGTGELFF. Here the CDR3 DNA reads TGTGCCAGCAGCTCCGGGCAGGGGGGCACCGGGGAGCTGTTTTTT. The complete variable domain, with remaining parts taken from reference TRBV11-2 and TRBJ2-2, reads EAGVAQSPRYKIIEKRQSVAFWCNPISGHATLYWYQQILGQGPKLLIQFQNNGVVDDSQLPKDRFSAERLKGVDSTLKIQPAKLEDSAVYLCASSSGQGGTGELFFGEGSRLTVL.

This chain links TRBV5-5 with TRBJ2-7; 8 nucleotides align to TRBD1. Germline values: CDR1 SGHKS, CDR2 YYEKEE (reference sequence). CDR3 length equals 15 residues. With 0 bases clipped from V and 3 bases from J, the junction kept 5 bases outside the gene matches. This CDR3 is CASSLGQGPYYEQYF. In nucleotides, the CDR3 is TGTGCCAGCAGCTTGGGACAGGGGCCGTACTACGAGCAGTACTTC.

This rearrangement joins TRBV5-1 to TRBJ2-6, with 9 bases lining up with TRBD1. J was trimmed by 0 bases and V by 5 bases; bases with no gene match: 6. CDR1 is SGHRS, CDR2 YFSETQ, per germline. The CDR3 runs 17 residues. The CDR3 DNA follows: TGCGCCAGCAGACCACAGGGGGCGGACTCTGGGGCCAACGTCCTGACTTTC. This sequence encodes CASRPQGADSGANVLTF.

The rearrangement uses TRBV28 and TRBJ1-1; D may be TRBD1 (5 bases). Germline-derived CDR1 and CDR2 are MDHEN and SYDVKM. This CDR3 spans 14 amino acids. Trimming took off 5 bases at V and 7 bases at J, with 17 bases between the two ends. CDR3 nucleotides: TGTGCCAGCAGTCCGCCCGGACCCAGGGTTGAAGCTTTCTTT. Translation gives CASSPPGPRVEAFF.

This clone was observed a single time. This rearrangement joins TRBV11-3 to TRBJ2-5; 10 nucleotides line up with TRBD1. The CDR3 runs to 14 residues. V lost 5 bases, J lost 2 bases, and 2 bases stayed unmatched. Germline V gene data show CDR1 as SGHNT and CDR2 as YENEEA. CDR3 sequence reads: CASSGTGVQETQYF. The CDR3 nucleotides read TGTGCCAGCAGCGGGACAGGGGTTCAAGAGACCCAGTACTTC.